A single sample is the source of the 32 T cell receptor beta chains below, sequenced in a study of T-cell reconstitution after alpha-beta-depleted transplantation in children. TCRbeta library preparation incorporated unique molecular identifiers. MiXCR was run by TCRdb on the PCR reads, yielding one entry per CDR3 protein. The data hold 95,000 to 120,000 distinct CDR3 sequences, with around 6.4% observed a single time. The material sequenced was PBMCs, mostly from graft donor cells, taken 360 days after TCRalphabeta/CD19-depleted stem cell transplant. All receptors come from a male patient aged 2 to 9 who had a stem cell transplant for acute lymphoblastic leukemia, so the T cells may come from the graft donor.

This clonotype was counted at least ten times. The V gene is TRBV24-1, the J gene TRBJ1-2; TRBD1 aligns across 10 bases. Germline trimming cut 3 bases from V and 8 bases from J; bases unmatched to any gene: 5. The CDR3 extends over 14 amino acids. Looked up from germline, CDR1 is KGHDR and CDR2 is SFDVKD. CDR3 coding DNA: TGTGCCACCAGTGATCCGGGACAGGGGAACGGCTACACCTTC. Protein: CATSDPGQGNGYTF.

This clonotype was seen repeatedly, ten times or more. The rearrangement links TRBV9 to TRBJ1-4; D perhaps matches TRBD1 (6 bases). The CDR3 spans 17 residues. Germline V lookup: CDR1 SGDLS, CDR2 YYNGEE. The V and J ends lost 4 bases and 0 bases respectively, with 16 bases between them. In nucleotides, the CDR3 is TGTGCCAGCAGCACCGGACCTCAGGGGACAACTAATGAAAAACTGTTTTTT. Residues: CASSTGPQGTTNEKLFF.

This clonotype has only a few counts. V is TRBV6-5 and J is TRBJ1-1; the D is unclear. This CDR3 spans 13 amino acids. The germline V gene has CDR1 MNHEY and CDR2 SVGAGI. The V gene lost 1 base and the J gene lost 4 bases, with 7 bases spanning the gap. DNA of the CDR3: TGTGCCAGCAGTTACTATGGCGGCACTGAAGCTTTCTTT. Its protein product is CASSYYGGTEAFF.

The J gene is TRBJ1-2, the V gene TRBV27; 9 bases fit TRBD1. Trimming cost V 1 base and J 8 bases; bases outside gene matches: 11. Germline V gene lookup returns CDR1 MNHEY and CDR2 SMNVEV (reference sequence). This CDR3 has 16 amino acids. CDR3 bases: TGTGCCAGCAGTTTATTCCCTTTAACAGGGGGCAGGGGCTACACCTTC. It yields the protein CASSLFPLTGGRGYTF.

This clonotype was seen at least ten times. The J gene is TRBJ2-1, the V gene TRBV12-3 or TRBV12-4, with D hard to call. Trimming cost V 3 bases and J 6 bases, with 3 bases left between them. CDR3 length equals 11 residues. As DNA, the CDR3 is TGTGCCAGCAGTTTCAGCAATGAGCAGTTCTTC. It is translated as CASSFSNEQFF.

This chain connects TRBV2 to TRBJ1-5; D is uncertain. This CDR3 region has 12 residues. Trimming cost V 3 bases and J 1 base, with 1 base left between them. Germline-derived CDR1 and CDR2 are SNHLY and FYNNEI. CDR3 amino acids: CASSDSNQPQHF. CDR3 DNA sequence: TGTGCCAGCAGTGACAGCAATCAGCCCCAGCATTTT.

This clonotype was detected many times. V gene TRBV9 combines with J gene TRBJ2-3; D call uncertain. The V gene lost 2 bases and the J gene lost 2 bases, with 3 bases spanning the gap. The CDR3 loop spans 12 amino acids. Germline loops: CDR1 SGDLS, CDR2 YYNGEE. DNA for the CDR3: TGTGCCAGCAGCGTCGACACAGATACGCAGTATTTT. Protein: CASSVDTDTQYF.

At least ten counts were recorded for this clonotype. Here the CDR3 reads CASSFLAGVGTDTQYF. In DNA form, the CDR3 reads TGTGCCAGCAGCTTCCTAGCGGGAGTGGGCACAGATACGCAGTATTTT. The genes are TRBV7-8 and TRBJ2-3, with 10 bases identical to TRBD2. V was pared by 3 bases and J by 1 base, with 4 bases of the junction left unmatched. The CDR3 totals 16 residues. The V gene's germline CDR1 is SGHVS and CDR2 FQNEAQ.

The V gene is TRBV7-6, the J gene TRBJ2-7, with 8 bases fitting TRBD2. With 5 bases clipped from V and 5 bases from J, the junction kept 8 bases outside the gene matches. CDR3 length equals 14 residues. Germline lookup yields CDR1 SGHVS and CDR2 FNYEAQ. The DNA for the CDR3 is TGTGCCAGCAGCCTCTCTGGACTAGCCGACGAGCAGTACTTC. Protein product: CASSLSGLADEQYF.

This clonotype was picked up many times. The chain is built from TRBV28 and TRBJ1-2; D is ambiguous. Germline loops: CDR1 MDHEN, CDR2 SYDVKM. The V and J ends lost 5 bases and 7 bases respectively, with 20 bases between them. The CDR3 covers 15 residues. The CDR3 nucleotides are TGTGCCAGCAGTCTACCACTCAGGCCGGCGGGTGGCTACACCTTC. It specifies CASSLPLRPAGGYTF.

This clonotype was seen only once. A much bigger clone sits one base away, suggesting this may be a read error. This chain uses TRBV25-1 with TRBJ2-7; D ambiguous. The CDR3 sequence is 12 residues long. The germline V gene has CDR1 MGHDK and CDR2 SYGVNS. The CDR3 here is CSSSERSYEQYF. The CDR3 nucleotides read TGTTCCAGCAGTGAGAGGAGCTACGAGCAGTACTTC.

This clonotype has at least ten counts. CDR3 in amino acids: CSATALASLSYNEQFF. The DNA for the CDR3 is TGCAGTGCTACCGCACTAGCTTCCCTCTCCTACAATGAGCAGTTCTTC. The V and J genes are TRBV20-1 and TRBJ2-1, with TRBD2 as a possible D gene (6 bases). V shed 4 bases and J shed 0 bases, with 16 bases lying between them. The CDR3 extends over 16 amino acids. The germline gives CDR1 DFQATT, CDR2 SNEGSKA (reference sequence).

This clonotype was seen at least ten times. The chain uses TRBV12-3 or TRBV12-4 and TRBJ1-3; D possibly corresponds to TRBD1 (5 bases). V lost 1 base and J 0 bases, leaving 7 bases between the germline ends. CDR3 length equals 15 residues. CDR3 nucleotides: TGTGCCAGCAGTTTAGGACAGATCTCTGGAAACACCATATATTTT. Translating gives CASSLGQISGNTIYF.

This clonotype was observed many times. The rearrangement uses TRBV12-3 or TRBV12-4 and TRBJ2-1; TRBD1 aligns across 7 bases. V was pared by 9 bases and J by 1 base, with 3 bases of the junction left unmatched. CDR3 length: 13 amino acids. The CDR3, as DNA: TGTGCCAGGGGACAGTTTTCCTACAATGAGCAGTTCTTC. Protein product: CARGQFSYNEQFF.

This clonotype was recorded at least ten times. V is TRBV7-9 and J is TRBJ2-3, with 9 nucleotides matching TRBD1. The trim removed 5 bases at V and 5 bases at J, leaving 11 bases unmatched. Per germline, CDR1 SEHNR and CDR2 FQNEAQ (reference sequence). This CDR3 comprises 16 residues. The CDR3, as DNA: TGTGCCAGCAGCACCCCTGGACAGGGGATAATAGATACGCAGTATTTT. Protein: CASSTPGQGIIDTQYF.

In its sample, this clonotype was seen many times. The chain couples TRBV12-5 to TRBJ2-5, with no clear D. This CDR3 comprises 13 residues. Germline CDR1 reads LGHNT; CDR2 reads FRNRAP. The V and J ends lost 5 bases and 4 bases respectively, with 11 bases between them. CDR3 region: CASGLGPGETQYF. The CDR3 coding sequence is TGTGCTAGTGGTCTCGGTCCAGGAGAGACCCAGTACTTC.

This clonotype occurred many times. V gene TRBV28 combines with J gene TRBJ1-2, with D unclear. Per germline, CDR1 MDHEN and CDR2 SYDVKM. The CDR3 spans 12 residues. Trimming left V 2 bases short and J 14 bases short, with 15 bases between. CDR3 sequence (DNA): TGTGCCAGCAGTTTAAGTTCCTATGACCGGACCTTC. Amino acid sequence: CASSLSSYDRTF.

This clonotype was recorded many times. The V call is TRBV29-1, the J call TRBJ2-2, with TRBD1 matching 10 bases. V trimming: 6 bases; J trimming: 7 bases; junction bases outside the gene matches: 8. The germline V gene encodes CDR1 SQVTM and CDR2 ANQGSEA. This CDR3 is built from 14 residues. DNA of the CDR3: TGCAGCGTGCCCGGGACAGGGGTGAGCGGGGAGCTGTTTTTT. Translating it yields CSVPGTGVSGELFF.

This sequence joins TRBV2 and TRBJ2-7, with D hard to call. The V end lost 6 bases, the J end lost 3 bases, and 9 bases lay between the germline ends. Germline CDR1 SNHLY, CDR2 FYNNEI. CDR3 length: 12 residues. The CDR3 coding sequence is TGTGCCAGCAGGAGGTTAGGCTACGAGCAGTACTTC. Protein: CASRRLGYEQYF.

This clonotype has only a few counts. The CDR3, as DNA: TGCGCCAGCAGCCATAGAGCGGGGGTACCTACAGATACGCAGTATTTT. Translated: CASSHRAGVPTDTQYF. The chain carries TRBV4-3 and TRBJ2-3; 8 positions match TRBD2. The CDR3 length is 16 residues. CDR1 and CDR2 (germline): LGHNA, YSLEER. Unmatched junction bases numbered 8, after V lost 3 bases and J lost 3 bases.

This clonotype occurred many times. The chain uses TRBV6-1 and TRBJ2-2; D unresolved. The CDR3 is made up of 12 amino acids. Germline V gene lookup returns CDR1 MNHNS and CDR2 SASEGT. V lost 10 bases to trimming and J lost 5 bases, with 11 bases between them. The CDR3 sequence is CAILGMTGELFF. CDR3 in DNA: TGTGCCATCCTCGGTATGACCGGGGAGCTGTTTTTT.

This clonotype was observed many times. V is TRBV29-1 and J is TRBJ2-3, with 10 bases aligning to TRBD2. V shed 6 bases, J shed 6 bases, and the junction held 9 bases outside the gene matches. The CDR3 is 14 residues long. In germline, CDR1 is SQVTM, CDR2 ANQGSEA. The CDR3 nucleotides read TGCAGCGTCCGAGCGGGGGGGCCAGGGGATACGCAGTATTTT. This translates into CSVRAGGPGDTQYF.

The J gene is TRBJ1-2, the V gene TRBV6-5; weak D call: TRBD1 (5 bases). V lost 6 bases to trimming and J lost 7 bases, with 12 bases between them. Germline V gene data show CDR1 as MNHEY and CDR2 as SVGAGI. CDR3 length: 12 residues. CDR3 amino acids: CASRGSGTGYTF. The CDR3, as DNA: TGTGCCAGCAGGGGTTCCGGGACTGGCTACACCTTC.

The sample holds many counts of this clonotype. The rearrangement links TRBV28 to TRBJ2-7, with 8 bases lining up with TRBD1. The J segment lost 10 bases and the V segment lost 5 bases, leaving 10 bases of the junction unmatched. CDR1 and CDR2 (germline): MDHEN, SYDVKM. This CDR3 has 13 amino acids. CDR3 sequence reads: CASSPTTGVKQYF. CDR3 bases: TGTGCCAGCAGTCCTACGACAGGGGTTAAACAGTACTTC. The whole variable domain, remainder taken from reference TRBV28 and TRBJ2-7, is DVKVTQSSRYLVKRTGEKVFLECVQDMDHENMFWYRQDPGLGLRLIYFSYDVKMKEKGDIPEGYSVSREKKERFSLILESASTNQTSMYLCASSPTTGVKQYFGPGTRLTVT.

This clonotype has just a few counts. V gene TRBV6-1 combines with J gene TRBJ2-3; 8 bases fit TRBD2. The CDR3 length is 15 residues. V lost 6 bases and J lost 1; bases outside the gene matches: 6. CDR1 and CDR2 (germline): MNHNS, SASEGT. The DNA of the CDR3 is TGTGCCAGCAGAGCGGACGGGGGGGGCACAGATACGCAGTATTTT. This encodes CASRADGGGTDTQYF.

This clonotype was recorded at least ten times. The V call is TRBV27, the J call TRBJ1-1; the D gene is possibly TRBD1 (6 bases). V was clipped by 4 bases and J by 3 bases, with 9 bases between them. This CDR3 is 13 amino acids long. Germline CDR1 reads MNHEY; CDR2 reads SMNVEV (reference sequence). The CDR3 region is CASSWGPDTEAFF. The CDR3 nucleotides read TGTGCCAGCAGTTGGGGGCCCGACACTGAAGCTTTCTTT.

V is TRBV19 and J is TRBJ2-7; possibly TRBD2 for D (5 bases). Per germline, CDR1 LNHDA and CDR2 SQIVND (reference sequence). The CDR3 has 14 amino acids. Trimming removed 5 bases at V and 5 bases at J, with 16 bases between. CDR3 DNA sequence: TGTGCCAGTAGTCCCGTAACTAGTGTCGACGAGCAGTACTTC. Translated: CASSPVTSVDEQYF.

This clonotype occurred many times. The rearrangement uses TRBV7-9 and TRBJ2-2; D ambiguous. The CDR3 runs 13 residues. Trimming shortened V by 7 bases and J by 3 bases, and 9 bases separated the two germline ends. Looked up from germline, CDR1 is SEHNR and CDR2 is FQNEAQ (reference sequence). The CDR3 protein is CASNQLDTGELFF. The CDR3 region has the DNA TGTGCCAGCAACCAGTTGGACACCGGGGAGCTGTTTTTT.

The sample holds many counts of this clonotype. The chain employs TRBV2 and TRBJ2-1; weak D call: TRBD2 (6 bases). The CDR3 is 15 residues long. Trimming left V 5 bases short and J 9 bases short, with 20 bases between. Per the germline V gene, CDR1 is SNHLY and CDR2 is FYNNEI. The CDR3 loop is CASSPRDSPGAEQFF. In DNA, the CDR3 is TGTGCCAGCAGTCCCCGGGACTCGCCTGGTGCTGAGCAGTTCTTC.

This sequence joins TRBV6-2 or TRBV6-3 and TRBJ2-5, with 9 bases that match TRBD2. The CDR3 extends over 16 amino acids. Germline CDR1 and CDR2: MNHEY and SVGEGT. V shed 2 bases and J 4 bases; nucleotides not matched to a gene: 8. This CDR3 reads CASSYVGSGGGETQYF. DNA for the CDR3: TGTGCCAGCAGTTACGTGGGTAGCGGGGGTGGAGAGACCCAGTACTTC.

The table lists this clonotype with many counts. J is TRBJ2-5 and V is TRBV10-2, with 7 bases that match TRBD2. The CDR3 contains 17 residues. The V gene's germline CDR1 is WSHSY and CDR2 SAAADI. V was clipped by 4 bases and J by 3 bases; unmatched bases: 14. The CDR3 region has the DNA TGCGCCAGCAGTGGTTGGGAGGGATATATCCTGGAAGAGACCCAGTACTTC. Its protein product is CASSGWEGYILEETQYF.

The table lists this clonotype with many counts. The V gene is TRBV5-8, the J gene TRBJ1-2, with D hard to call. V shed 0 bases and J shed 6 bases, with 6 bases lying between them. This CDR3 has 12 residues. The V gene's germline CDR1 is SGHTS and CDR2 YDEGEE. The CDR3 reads CASSLGVHGYTF. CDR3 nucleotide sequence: TGTGCCAGCAGCTTGGGGGTCCATGGCTACACCTTC.